The 13 T cell receptor beta chains listed next were all sequenced from one sample in a study of T cell responses to AZD1222 COVID-19 vaccine. Clones were sequenced by immunoSEQ multiplex PCR, and TCRdb holds only the in-frame ones, with some missing. The sample yields about 20,000 clones, roughly 84% seen once. Here the sequenced sample was peripheral blood, taken 28 days after the second AZD1222 dose. The receptors were gathered from an adult who received the AZD1222 COVID-19 vaccine.

This chain links TRBV11-3 with TRBJ2-2; 12 bases match TRBD2. CDR1 and CDR2 (germline): SGHNT, YENEEA. With V trimmed by 5 bases and J by 4 bases, 17 bases remained unmatched. The CDR3 covers 20 residues. The CDR3 loop reads CASSPGGGLAGGPSTGELFF. CDR3 nucleotide sequence: TGTGCCAGCAGCCCAGGAGGGGGGCTAGCGGGAGGGCCGAGCACCGGGGAGCTGTTTTTT.

This chain links TRBV4-2 with TRBJ1-4; TRBD1 agrees at 11 bases. Germline CDR1 reads LGHNA; CDR2 reads YNFKEQ. After removal of 1 base from V and 8 bases from J, the junction contained 3 bases not matched to a gene. The CDR3 is 15 amino acids. CDR3 loop: CASSQGDRGGEKLFF. In DNA, the CDR3 is TGTGCCAGCAGCCAAGGGGACAGGGGGGGAGAAAAACTGTTTTTT.

The rearrangement uses TRBV14 and TRBJ1-2, with a possible D match to TRBD1 (5 bases). Trimming left V 1 base short and J 0 bases short, with 12 bases between. CDR1 SGHDN and CDR2 FVKESK come from the germline V gene. CDR3 length: 16 amino acids. CDR3 in amino acids: CASSQGQQLSNYGYTF. The DNA for the CDR3 is TGTGCCAGCAGCCAAGGACAGCAGCTCTCTAACTATGGCTACACCTTC.

This sequence joins TRBV5-6 and TRBJ2-3; TRBD1 might be the D (6 bases). This CDR3 comprises 14 residues. Germline loops: CDR1 SGHDT, CDR2 YYEEEE. The V and J ends lost 4 bases and 5 bases respectively, with 14 bases between them. The CDR3 coding sequence is TGTGCCAGCAGCCCCTACGACAGGAGAGATACGCAGTATTTT. Its protein is CASSPYDRRDTQYF.

This clone was found once. The chain links TRBV7-2 to TRBJ2-1; 11 bases are a match to TRBD2. From germline, CDR1 is SGHTA and CDR2 FQGNSA. V was pared by 1 base and J by 7 bases, with 3 bases of the junction left unmatched. The CDR3 totals 15 residues. The CDR3 sequence: CASSLVAGGGNEQFF. Here the CDR3 DNA reads TGTGCCAGCAGCTTAGTAGCGGGAGGGGGAAATGAGCAGTTCTTC.

This sequence joins TRBV30 and TRBJ2-7; no firm D call. CDR1 is GTSNPN and CDR2 is SVGIG in the germline V gene (reference sequence). V dropped 8 bases and J dropped 5 bases, with 4 bases sitting between them. The length of the CDR3 is 8 residues. The CDR3 is CALNEQYF. For the CDR3, the DNA is TGTGCCCTAAACGAGCAGTACTTC.

The chain has TRBV5-8 and TRBJ1-4; no firm D call. Germline V lookup: CDR1 SGHTS, CDR2 YDEGEE. Trimming removed 0 bases from V and 8 bases from J, with 11 bases in between. CDR3 length equals 14 residues. CDR3 nucleotides: TGTGCCAGCAGCTTGGACCCGGGAGAGGAAAAACTGTTTTTT. Amino acids: CASSLDPGEEKLFF.

This chain links TRBV19 with TRBJ1-2, with D maybe TRBD1 (6 bases). The V end lost 5 bases, the J end lost 4 bases, and 14 bases lay between the germline ends. The CDR3 extends over 14 amino acids. Germline loops: CDR1 LNHDA, CDR2 SQIVND (reference sequence). This CDR3 reads CASSAGVSGYGYTF. CDR3 bases: TGTGCCAGTAGTGCAGGGGTCTCCGGCTATGGCTACACCTTC.

The CDR3 DNA follows: TGTGCCAGCACTTTAACCGGGACTCACACCGGGGAGCTGTTTTTT. It translates to CASTLTGTHTGELFF. The rearrangement uses TRBV2 and TRBJ2-2; D perhaps matches TRBD2 (6 bases). The CDR3 runs to 15 residues. V lost 7 bases, J lost 3 bases, and 15 bases lay in between. Germline V gene lookup returns CDR1 SNHLY and CDR2 FYNNEI. Full variable domain (rest looked up from reference TRBV2 and TRBJ2-2): EPEVTQTPSHQVTQMGQEVILRCVPISNHLYFYWYRQILGQKVEFLVSFYNNEISEKSEIFDDQFSVERPDGSNFTLKIRSTKLEDSAMYFCASTLTGTHTGELFFGEGSRLTVL.

The genes are TRBV19 and TRBJ1-2; D is ambiguous. V shed 3 bases and J shed 0 bases, with 8 bases lying between them. Germline V lookup: CDR1 LNHDA, CDR2 SQIVND (reference sequence). The length of the CDR3 is 14 residues. The CDR3 nucleotides read TGTGCCAGTAGTATGATAGAAACTAACTATGGCTACACCTTC. Its translation: CASSMIETNYGYTF.

This clone was counted once. The V call is TRBV2, the J call TRBJ2-7, with a tentative D call TRBD1 (6 bases). CDR3 length: 14 amino acids. The germline V gene has CDR1 SNHLY and CDR2 FYNNEI. The ends were cut back, 3 bases at V and 6 bases at J, with 15 bases in the middle. The CDR3 loop reads CASSDRDINPEQYF. The CDR3 DNA is TGTGCCAGCAGTGACCGGGACATTAATCCCGAGCAGTACTTC.

This clone was seen once. The chain employs TRBV6-5 and TRBJ2-3; D is unresolved. Trimming stripped 0 bases from V and 4 bases from J, with 8 bases between. The germline gives CDR1 MNHEY, CDR2 SVGAGI. The CDR3 sequence is 14 residues long. CDR3 DNA: TGTGCCAGCAGTTACTCCGCGGTCCCAGATACGCAGTATTTT. Amino acids: CASSYSAVPDTQYF.

The gene calls are TRBV6-2 or TRBV6-3 and TRBJ2-6; 10 bases fit TRBD1. The V gene's germline CDR1 is MNHEY and CDR2 SVGEGT. This CDR3 is 20 amino acids long. The V segment lost 1 base and the J segment 0 bases; nucleotides outside the gene matches: 9. CDR3: CASSYFYADRGSSGANVLTF. The CDR3 coding sequence is TGTGCCAGCAGTTACTTCTACGCGGACAGGGGGTCCTCTGGGGCCAACGTCCTGACTTTC.